The rows below give T cell receptor beta chains drawn from one sample of a study of PD-1 blockade in classical Hodgkin lymphoma. Measured with immunoSEQ multiplex PCR; TCRdb has only the in-frame clones, and not every one. The data contain about 64,000 clones, approximately 92% of them singletons. The starting material was peripheral blood mononuclear cells (PBMCs), obtained before the fourth cycle of nivolumab. The receptors stem from a human donor with classical Hodgkin lymphoma. The CDR3 runs from the conserved cysteine through the conserved F or W. The D gene is left open where the match is weak. Not every row has a clone size; where given, it reads once, few, many or a size class.

J: TRBJ1-4; D: TRBD1; length: 16; size: once; V: TRBV6-6; DNA: TGTGCCAGCAGGAAAGGGACAGGAGTGGATAATGAAAAACTGTTTTTT; CDR3: CASRKGTGVDNEKLFF
J: TRBJ2-4; D: NA; length: 15; size: NA; V: TRBV28; DNA: TGTGCCAGCTGCCCGGAGGGAGGGGGGAAAAACATTCAGTACTTC; CDR3: CASCPEGGGKNIQYF
J: TRBJ1-1; D: NA; length: 14; size: NA; V: TRBV28; DNA: TGTGCCAGCAGTCCCGGTAGTAGGCCAGTGGAGGCTTTCTTT; CDR3: CASSPGSRPVEAFF
J: TRBJ1-4; D: NA; length: 14; size: NA; V: TRBV7-9; DNA: TGTGCCAGCAGCTTATCGCAGTCTAATGAAAAACTGTTTTTT; CDR3: CASSLSQSNEKLFF
J: TRBJ2-1; D: TRBD2; length: 15; size: NA; V: TRBV28; DNA: TGTGCCAGCAGTTTCCGGGGAGCGGGGTACAATGAGCAGTTCTTC; CDR3: CASSFRGAGYNEQFF
J: TRBJ2-7; D: NA; length: 13; size: NA; V: TRBV7-3; DNA: TGTGCCAGCAGCCCCACAGGGTCCCACGAGCAGTACTTC; CDR3: CASSPTGSHEQYF
J: TRBJ2-2; D: TRBD2; length: 15; size: NA; V: TRBV7-9; DNA: TGTGCCAGCAGCTTTCGGGGGGGTGACACCGGGGAGCTGTTTTTT; CDR3: CASSFRGGDTGELFF
J: TRBJ2-7; D: TRBD2; length: 15; size: NA; V: TRBV10-3; DNA: TGTGCCATCAGTGACAGTAGCGGGAGTTCCTACGAGCAGTACTTC; CDR3: CAISDSSGSSYEQYF
J: TRBJ2-3; D: NA; length: 15; size: NA; V: TRBV5-4; DNA: TGTGCCAGCAGCTTGAGTGTAGGGTTCACAGATACGCAGTATTTT; CDR3: CASSLSVGFTDTQYF
J: TRBJ1-4; D: NA; length: 18; size: NA; V: TRBV2; DNA: TGTGCCAGCAGTGAAGGAATTAGTGCGTCCCCCCTTAATGAAAAACTGTTTTTT; CDR3: CASSEGISASPLNEKLFF
J: TRBJ2-2; D: NA; length: 16; size: NA; V: TRBV27; DNA: TGTGCCAGCAGTTTATTGGGCAGGGGTACCACCGGGGAGCTGTTTTTT; CDR3: CASSLLGRGTTGELFF
J: TRBJ2-3; D: NA; length: 15; size: NA; V: TRBV9; DNA: TGTGCCAGCAGCTCCGGACTACCCCTCACAGATACGCAGTATTTT; CDR3: CASSSGLPLTDTQYF
J: TRBJ1-5; D: NA; length: 13; size: NA; V: TRBV2; DNA: TGTGCCAGCAGTGAATCAGAAAATCAGCCCCAGCATTTT; CDR3: CASSESENQPQHF
J: TRBJ1-4; D: NA; length: 16; size: NA; V: TRBV4-1; DNA: TGCGCCAGCAGCCAAGTACACGGCAGGGTCGGCGAAAAACTGTTTTTT; CDR3: CASSQVHGRVGEKLFF
J: TRBJ2-1; D: TRBD2; length: 15; size: NA; V: TRBV5-1; DNA: TGCGCCAGCAGCTTTAGCGGGGGGGCTCCCAATGAGCAGTTCTTC; CDR3: CASSFSGGAPNEQFF
J: TRBJ1-5; D: NA; length: 14; size: NA; V: TRBV28; DNA: TGTGCCAGCAGTTTAATTAACCTCAATCAGCCCCAGCATTTT; CDR3: CASSLINLNQPQHF
J: TRBJ2-7; D: NA; length: 13; size: once; V: TRBV14; DNA: TGTGCCAGCAGCCAACACACCCTCTACGAGCAGTACTTC; CDR3: CASSQHTLYEQYF
J: TRBJ2-7; D: NA; length: 14; size: few; V: TRBV10-1; DNA: TGCGCCAACACGAGGTGGAGGGGTGGGTACGAGCAGTACTTC; CDR3: CANTRWRGGYEQYF
J: TRBJ2-3; D: TRBD2; length: 21; size: NA; V: TRBV28; DNA: TGTGCCAGCACCTACAGCGGGAGGTGGGCTAGCGGAGGGGGTAGCACAGATACGCAGTATTTT; CDR3: CASTYSGRWASGGGSTDTQYF
J: TRBJ1-2; D: NA; length: 15; size: NA; V: TRBV2; DNA: TGTGCCAGCAGGGCCCGACAGGTAGCTAACTATGGCTACACCTTC; CDR3: CASRARQVANYGYTF
J: TRBJ1-1; D: NA; length: 14; size: NA; V: TRBV5-1; DNA: TGCGCCAGCAGCTTGGAGTTCCGAACCACTGAAGCTTTCTTT; CDR3: CASSLEFRTTEAFF
J: TRBJ2-1; D: TRBD2; length: 15; size: NA; V: TRBV27; DNA: TGTGCCAGCAGCTGGGGACTAGCGGGAGTTGTTGAGCAGTTCTTC; CDR3: CASSWGLAGVVEQFF
J: TRBJ2-7; D: NA; length: 15; size: NA; V: TRBV18; DNA: TGTGCCAGCTCACCAAAAAAGGGGCTCTCCTACGAGCAGTACTTC; CDR3: CASSPKKGLSYEQYF
J: TRBJ2-5; D: NA; length: 13; size: NA; V: TRBV6-1; DNA: TGTGCCAGCAGTGTGGCAGGAGAAGAGACCCAGTACTTC; CDR3: CASSVAGEETQYF
J: TRBJ2-1; D: TRBD1; length: 15; size: once; V: TRBV7-2; DNA: TGTGCCAGCAGGTTTAGAGGGACAGTGAGGAATGAGCAGTTCTTC; CDR3: CASRFRGTVRNEQFF
J: TRBJ2-1; D: TRBD2; length: 14; size: once; V: TRBV18; DNA: TGTGCCAGCTCACCGACTAGCGGGAGATATGAGCAGTTCTTC; CDR3: CASSPTSGRYEQFF
J: TRBJ2-2; D: TRBD2; length: 18; size: NA; V: TRBV4-1; DNA: TGCGCCAGCAGCCACCGTCGACTAGCGGGGGGGCGCACCGGGGAGCTGTTTTTT; CDR3: CASSHRRLAGGRTGELFF
J: TRBJ2-1; D: TRBD2; length: 15; size: NA; V: TRBV10-1; DNA: TGCGCCAGCAGTGAGAGGCGGGAGACCTACAATGAGCAGTTCTTC; CDR3: CASSERRETYNEQFF
J: TRBJ1-4; D: NA; length: 15; size: NA; V: TRBV5-8; DNA: TGTGCCAGCAGCTTAGGGGCAGCTTCTGGCGAAAAACTGTTTTTT; CDR3: CASSLGAASGEKLFF
J: TRBJ2-3; D: NA; length: 15; size: NA; V: TRBV7-2; DNA: TGTGCCAGCAGCTTATGGGCTAGCGGCACAGATACGCAGTATTTT; CDR3: CASSLWASGTDTQYF
J: TRBJ1-4; D: TRBD1; length: 15; size: NA; V: TRBV28; DNA: TGTGCCAGCAGTGAATTTAGGGGGCTTAGCGAAAAACTGTTTTTT; CDR3: CASSEFRGLSEKLFF
J: TRBJ2-1; D: TRBD2; length: 16; size: NA; V: TRBV27; DNA: TGTGCCAGCAGTTTATCGACTAGCGGGGTCTACAATGAGCAGTTCTTC; CDR3: CASSLSTSGVYNEQFF
J: TRBJ2-3; D: NA; length: 14; size: NA; V: TRBV29-1; DNA: TGCAGCGTTAGGGAGTATGGGGGGACAGATACGCAGTATTTT; CDR3: CSVREYGGTDTQYF
J: TRBJ1-5; D: NA; length: 13; size: NA; V: TRBV6-5; DNA: TGTGCCAGCATGTTGGGCGTAAATCAGCCCCAGCATTTT; CDR3: CASMLGVNQPQHF
J: TRBJ1-1; D: NA; length: 12; size: NA; V: TRBV6-1; DNA: TGTGCCAGCAATTATCGGAACACTGAGGCTTTCTTT; CDR3: CASNYRNTEAFF
J: TRBJ2-7; D: NA; length: 12; size: NA; V: TRBV6-5; DNA: TGTGCCAGCAGTTTTAACATGGGCGAGCAGTACTTC; CDR3: CASSFNMGEQYF
J: TRBJ1-5; D: NA; length: 15; size: NA; V: TRBV6-1; DNA: TGTGCCAGCAGTGAATGGGCAGACAGCAATCAGCCCCAGCATTTT; CDR3: CASSEWADSNQPQHF
J: TRBJ2-5; D: NA; length: 12; size: NA; V: TRBV7-6; DNA: TGTGCCAGCAGCTTATGGTGGGAGACCCAGTACTTC; CDR3: CASSLWWETQYF
J: TRBJ1-5; D: TRBD1; length: 16; size: NA; V: TRBV18; DNA: TGTGCCAGCTCACCGACACAGGGGAATAGCAATCAGCCCCAGCATTTT; CDR3: CASSPTQGNSNQPQHF
J: TRBJ2-7; D: NA; length: 14; size: NA; V: TRBV10-3; DNA: TGTGCCATCAGTGACCGGGACAAGAACTACGAGCAGTACTTC; CDR3: CAISDRDKNYEQYF
J: TRBJ1-6; D: NA; length: 19; size: NA; V: TRBV4-2; DNA: TGTGCCAGCAGCCAAGAAGACCAGGGTTCGGGTTATTATAATTCACCCCTCCACTTT; CDR3: CASSQEDQGSGYYNSPLHF
J: TRBJ2-5; D: TRBD1; length: 13; size: NA; V: TRBV10-3; DNA: TGTGCCATCAGTGGGACAGGGGGAGAGACCCAGTACTTC; CDR3: CAISGTGGETQYF
J: TRBJ2-3; D: NA; length: 12; size: NA; V: TRBV6-1; DNA: TGTGCCAGCAGTGAAGCTACAGATACGCAGTATTTT; CDR3: CASSEATDTQYF
J: TRBJ2-2; D: TRBD1; length: 16; size: NA; V: TRBV5-5; DNA: TGTGCCAGCAGCGCGACCGGGACAGTGAACACCGGGGAGCTGTTTTTT; CDR3: CASSATGTVNTGELFF
J: TRBJ1-2; D: NA; length: 13; size: NA; V: TRBV28; DNA: TGTGCCAGCAGTTTACTGGCCAGAAGGGGCTACACCTTC; CDR3: CASSLLARRGYTF
J: TRBJ2-7; D: NA; length: 11; size: NA; V: TRBV6-1; DNA: TGTGCCAGCACCAATGTAGGGGAGCAGTACTTC; CDR3: CASTNVGEQYF
J: TRBJ1-4; D: NA; length: 12; size: NA; V: TRBV4-1; DNA: TGCGCCAGCAGCCAGGACCGTCTAAAACTGTTTTTT; CDR3: CASSQDRLKLFF
J: TRBJ2-7; D: NA; length: 14; size: NA; V: TRBV19; DNA: TGTGCCAGTAGGGGATCTACAGGATCCTACGAGCAGTACTTC; CDR3: CASRGSTGSYEQYF
J: TRBJ1-4; D: TRBD1; length: 14; size: NA; V: TRBV28; DNA: TGTGCCAGTGTCGACAGGGGCACTAATGAAAAACTGTTTTTT; CDR3: CASVDRGTNEKLFF
J: TRBJ2-1; D: TRBD2; length: 17; size: NA; V: TRBV29-1; DNA: TGCAGCTTTAGGGGACTAGCGGGAGCGCCTCCCTACAATGAGCAGTTCTTC; CDR3: CSFRGLAGAPPYNEQFF
J: TRBJ2-7; D: TRBD2; length: 12; size: NA; V: TRBV2; DNA: TGTGCCAGCTGGCTAGCGGGGGGCAAGCAGTACTTC; CDR3: CASWLAGGKQYF
J: TRBJ2-7; D: NA; length: 14; size: NA; V: TRBV6-5; DNA: TGTGCCAGCAAACATGGGGACTCCCGCTACGAGCAGTACTTC; CDR3: CASKHGDSRYEQYF
J: TRBJ2-7; D: TRBD1; length: 15; size: NA; V: TRBV6-6; DNA: TGTGCCAGCAGTTCTCCAAGGACAGGGGCCTACGAGCAGTACTTC; CDR3: CASSSPRTGAYEQYF
J: TRBJ2-1; D: TRBD1; length: 16; size: NA; V: TRBV28; DNA: TGTGCCAGCAATTTGGAGCGACAGGGACCCTACAATGAGCAGTTCTTC; CDR3: CASNLERQGPYNEQFF
J: TRBJ2-6; D: TRBD1; length: 16; size: NA; V: TRBV4-1; DNA: TGCGCCAGCAGCCAGGGGACAGGCTCTGGGGCCAACGTCCTGACTTTC; CDR3: CASSQGTGSGANVLTF